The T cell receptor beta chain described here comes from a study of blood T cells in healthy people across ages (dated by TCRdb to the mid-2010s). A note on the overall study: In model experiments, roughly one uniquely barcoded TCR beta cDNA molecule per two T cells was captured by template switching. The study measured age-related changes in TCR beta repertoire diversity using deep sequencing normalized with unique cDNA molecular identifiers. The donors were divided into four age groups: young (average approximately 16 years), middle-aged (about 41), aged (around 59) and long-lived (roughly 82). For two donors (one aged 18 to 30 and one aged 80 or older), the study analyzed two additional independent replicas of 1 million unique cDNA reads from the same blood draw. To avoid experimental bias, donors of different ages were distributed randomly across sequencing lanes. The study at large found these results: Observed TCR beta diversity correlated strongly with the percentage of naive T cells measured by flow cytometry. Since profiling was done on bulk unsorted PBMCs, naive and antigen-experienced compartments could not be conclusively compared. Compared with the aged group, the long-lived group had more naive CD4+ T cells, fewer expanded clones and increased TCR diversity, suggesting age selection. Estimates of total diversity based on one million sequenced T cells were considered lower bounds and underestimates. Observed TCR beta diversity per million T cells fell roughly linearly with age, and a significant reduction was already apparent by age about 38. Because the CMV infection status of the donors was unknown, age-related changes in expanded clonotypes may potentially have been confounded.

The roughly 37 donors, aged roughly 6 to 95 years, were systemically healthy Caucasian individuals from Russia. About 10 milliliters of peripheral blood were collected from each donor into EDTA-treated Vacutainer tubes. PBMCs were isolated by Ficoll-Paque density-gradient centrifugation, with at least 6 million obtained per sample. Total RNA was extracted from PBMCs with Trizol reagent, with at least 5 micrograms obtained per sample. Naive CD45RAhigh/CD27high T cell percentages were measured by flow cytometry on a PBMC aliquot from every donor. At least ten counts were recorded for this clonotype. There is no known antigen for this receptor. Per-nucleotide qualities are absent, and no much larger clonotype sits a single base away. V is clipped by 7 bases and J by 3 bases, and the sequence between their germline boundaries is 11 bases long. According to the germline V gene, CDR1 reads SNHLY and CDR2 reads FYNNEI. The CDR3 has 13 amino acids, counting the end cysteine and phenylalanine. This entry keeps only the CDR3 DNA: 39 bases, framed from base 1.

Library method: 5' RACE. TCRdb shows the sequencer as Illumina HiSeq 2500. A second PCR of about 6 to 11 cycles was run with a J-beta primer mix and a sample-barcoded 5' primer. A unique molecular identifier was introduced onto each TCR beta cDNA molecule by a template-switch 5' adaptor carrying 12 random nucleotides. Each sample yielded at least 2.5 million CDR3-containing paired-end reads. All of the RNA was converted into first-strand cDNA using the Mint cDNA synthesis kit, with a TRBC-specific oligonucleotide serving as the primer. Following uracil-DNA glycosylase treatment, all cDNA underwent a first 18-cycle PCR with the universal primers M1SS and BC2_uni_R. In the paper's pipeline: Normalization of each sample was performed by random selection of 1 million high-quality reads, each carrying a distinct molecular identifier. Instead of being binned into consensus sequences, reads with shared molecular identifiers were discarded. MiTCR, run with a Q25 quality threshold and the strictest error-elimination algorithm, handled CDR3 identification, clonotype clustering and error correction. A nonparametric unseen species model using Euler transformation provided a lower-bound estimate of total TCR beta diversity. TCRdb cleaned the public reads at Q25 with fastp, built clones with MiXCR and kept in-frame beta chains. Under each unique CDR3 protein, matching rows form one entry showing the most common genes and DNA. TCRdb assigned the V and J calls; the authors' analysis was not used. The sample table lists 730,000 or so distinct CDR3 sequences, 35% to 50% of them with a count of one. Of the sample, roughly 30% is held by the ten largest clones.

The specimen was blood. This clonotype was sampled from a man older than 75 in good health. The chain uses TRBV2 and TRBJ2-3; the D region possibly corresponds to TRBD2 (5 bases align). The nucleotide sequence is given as TGTGCCAGCATACTCTCGGGGACAGATACGCAGTATTTT. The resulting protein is CASILSGTDTQYF.